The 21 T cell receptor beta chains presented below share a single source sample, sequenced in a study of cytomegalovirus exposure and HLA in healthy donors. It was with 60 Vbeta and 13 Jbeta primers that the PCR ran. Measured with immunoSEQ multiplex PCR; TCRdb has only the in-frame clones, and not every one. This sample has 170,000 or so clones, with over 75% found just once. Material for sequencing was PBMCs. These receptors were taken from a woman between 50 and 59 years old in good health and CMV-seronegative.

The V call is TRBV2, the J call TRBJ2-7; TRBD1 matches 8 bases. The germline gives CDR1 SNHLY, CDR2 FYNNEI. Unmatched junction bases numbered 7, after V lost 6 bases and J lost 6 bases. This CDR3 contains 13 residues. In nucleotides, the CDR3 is TGTGCCAGCAGCCTCATACAGGGGGTCGAGCAGTACTTC. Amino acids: CASSLIQGVEQYF.

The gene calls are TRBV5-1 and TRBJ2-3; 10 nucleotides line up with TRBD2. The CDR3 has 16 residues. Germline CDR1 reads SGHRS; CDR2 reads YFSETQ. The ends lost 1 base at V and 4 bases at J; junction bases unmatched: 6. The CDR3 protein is CASSLQAGGQADTQYF. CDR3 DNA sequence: TGCGCCAGCAGCTTGCAAGCGGGGGGGCAGGCAGATACGCAGTATTTT.

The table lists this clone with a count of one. The CDR3 sequence is CSVVGADRSYNEQFF. CDR3 coding DNA: TGCAGCGTTGTTGGTGCGGATCGCTCCTACAATGAGCAGTTCTTC. The chain employs TRBV29-1 and TRBJ2-1; D gene uncertain. V was pared by 4 bases and J by 0 bases, with 13 bases between. Germline V gene lookup returns CDR1 SQVTM and CDR2 ANQGSEA. This CDR3 spans 15 amino acids.

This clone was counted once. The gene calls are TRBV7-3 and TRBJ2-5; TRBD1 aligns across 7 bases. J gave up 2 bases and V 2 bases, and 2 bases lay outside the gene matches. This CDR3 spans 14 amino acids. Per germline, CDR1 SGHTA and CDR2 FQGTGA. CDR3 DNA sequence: TGTGCCAGCAGCTTAGACAGGGATCAAGAGACCCAGTACTTC. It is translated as CASSLDRDQETQYF.

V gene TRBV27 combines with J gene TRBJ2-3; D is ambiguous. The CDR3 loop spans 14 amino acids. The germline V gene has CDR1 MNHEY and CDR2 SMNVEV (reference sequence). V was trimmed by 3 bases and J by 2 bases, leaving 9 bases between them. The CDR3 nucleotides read TGTGCCAGCAGTTTTACCAGAAACACAGATACGCAGTATTTT. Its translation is CASSFTRNTDTQYF.

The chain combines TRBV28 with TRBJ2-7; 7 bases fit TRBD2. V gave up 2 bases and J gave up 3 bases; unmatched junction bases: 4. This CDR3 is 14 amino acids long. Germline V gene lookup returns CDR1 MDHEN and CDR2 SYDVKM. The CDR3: CASSLSGMGYEQYF. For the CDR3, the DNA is TGTGCCAGCAGTTTAAGCGGGATGGGCTACGAGCAGTACTTC.

CDR3 sequence reads: CASSLAAVIKGYTF. CDR3 in DNA: TGTGCCAGCAGTTTAGCGGCAGTCATCAAAGGCTACACCTTC. This chain joins TRBV28 and TRBJ1-2; D uncertain. Looked up from germline, CDR1 is MDHEN and CDR2 is SYDVKM. This CDR3 contains 14 residues. Trimming pared 2 bases from V and 8 bases from J, leaving 15 bases between.

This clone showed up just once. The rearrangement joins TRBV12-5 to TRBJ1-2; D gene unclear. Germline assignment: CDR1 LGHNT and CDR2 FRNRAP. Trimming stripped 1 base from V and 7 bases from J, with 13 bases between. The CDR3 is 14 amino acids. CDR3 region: CASGLGTSPGGYTF. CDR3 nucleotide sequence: TGTGCTAGTGGTTTGGGGACTAGCCCTGGTGGCTACACCTTC.

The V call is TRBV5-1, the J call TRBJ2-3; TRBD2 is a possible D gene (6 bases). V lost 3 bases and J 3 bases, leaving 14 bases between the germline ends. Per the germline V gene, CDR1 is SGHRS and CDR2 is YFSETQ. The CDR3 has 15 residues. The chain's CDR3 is CASSSPGAVTDTQYF. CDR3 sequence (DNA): TGCGCCAGCAGCTCCCCGGGAGCCGTGACAGATACGCAGTATTTT.

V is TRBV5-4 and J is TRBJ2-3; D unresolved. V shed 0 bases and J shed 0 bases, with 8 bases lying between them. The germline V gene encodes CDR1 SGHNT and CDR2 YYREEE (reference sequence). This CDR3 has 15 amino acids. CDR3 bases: TGTGCCAGCAGCTTGGGGTCACTTAGCACAGATACGCAGTATTTT. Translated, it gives CASSLGSLSTDTQYF.

As DNA, the CDR3 is TGTGCCAGCAGCTTAGTAATATGGAGGGTGGAGGCTGAAGCTTTCTTT. It is translated as CASSLVIWRVEAEAFF. V and J are TRBV7-8 and TRBJ1-1; no clear D gene. This CDR3 spans 16 amino acids. CDR1 is SGHVS, CDR2 FQNEAQ, per germline. With 1 base removed from V and 6 bases from J, the gap between germline ends came to 18 bases.

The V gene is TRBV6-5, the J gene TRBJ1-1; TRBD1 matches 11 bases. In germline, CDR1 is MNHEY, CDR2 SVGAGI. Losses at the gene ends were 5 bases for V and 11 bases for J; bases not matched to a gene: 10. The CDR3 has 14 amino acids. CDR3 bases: TGTGCCAGCAGTAGGACAGGGGGCGCTTGGTATGCTTTCTTT. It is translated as CASSRTGGAWYAFF.

The CDR3 DNA is TGTGCCAGCAGTCCATGGACACGTAACTATGGCTACACCTTC. This encodes CASSPWTRNYGYTF. V and J are TRBV7-9 and TRBJ1-2; D may be TRBD1 (5 bases). CDR1 and CDR2 (germline): SEHNR, FQNEAQ (reference sequence). The V end was cut by 6 bases, the J end by 1 base, with 12 bases between. The CDR3 runs 14 residues. The variable domain in full, completed from reference TRBV7-9 and TRBJ1-2, reads DTGVSQNPRHKITKRGQNVTFRCDPISEHNRLYWYRQTLGQGPEFLTYFQNEAQLEKSRLLSDRFSAERPKGSFSTLEIQRTEQGDSAMYLCASSPWTRNYGYTFGSGTRLTVV.

The CDR3 protein is CASSEARGGEQFF. The CDR3 region has the DNA TGTGCCAGCAGTGAAGCGAGGGGGGGTGAGCAGTTCTTC. V and J are TRBV2 and TRBJ2-1, with D perhaps matching TRBD2 (7 bases). V shed 0 bases and J shed 9 bases, with 9 bases lying between them. The CDR3 length is 13 residues. Germline CDR1 reads SNHLY; CDR2 reads FYNNEI.

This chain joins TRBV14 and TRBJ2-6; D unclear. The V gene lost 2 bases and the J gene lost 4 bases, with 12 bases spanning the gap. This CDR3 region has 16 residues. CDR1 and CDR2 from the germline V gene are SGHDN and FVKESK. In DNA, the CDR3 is TGTGCCAGCAGCCAAAATCCCGGTTTGGGGGCCAACGTCCTGACTTTC. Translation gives CASSQNPGLGANVLTF.

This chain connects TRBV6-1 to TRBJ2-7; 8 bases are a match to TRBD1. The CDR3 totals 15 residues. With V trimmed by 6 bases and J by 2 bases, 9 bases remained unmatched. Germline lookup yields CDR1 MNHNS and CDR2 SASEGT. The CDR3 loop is CASRVGDRIPYEQYF. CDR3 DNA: TGTGCCAGCAGGGTTGGGGACAGGATTCCCTACGAGCAGTACTTC.

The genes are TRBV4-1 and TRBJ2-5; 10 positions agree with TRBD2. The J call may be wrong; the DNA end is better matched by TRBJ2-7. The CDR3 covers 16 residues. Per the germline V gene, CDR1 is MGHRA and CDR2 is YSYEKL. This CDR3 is CASSQLIAGGSYEQYF. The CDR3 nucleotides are TGCGCCAGCAGCCAACTGATAGCGGGAGGATCCTACGAGCAGTACTTC.

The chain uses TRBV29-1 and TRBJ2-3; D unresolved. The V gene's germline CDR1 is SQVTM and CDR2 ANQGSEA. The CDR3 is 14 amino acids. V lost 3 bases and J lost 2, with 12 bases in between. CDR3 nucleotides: TGCAGCGTTGATTCGCTACAGCTCACAGATACGCAGTATTTT. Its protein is CSVDSLQLTDTQYF.

As DNA, the CDR3 is TGTGCCAGCAGTACTGGGACTAGCGGGGTTATTGAGCAGTTCTTC. Translated: CASSTGTSGVIEQFF. This chain uses TRBV28 with TRBJ2-1; the match to TRBD2 covers 13 bases. The CDR3 has 15 residues. Germline CDR1 reads MDHEN; CDR2 reads SYDVKM. The trim removed 5 bases at V and 9 bases at J, leaving 7 bases unmatched.

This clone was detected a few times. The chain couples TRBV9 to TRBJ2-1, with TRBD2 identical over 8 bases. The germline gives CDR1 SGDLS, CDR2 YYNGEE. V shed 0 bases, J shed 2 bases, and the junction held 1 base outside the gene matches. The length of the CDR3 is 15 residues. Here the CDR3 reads CASSVDSGTYNEQFF. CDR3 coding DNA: TGTGCCAGCAGCGTAGATAGCGGGACCTACAATGAGCAGTTCTTC.

CDR3 DNA sequence: TGTGCCAGCAGCTCGGAGGCGGGGGGAGATCAGCCCCAGCATTTT. The encoded protein is CASSSEAGGDQPQHF. This chain links TRBV5-8 with TRBJ1-5, with D possibly being TRBD1 (5 bases). V lost 3 bases and J 5 bases, leaving 15 bases between the germline ends. The CDR3 is made up of 15 amino acids. Germline V gives CDR1 SGHTS, CDR2 YDEGEE.